This T cell receptor beta chain was profiled in a study of monozygotic twins with inflammatory bowel disease. For every TCR library, roughly 3.5 ug of total RNA was used. Samples each yielded cDNA through eight separate reactions. The template switching step added UMIs that contained a 6-nucleotide sample barcode. TCRdb reprocessed the 5' RACE reads; each CDR3 protein has one entry and no DNA is given. The sample totals approximately 380,000 distinct CDR3 sequences; its top ten clones hold around 2.6%. Study conclusions and caveats: Telling different T cell subtypes apart from each other was not possible.

Concerning this clonotype itself: The target antigen is unknown.

The germline V gene has CDR1 SGHRS and CDR2 YFSETQ. CDR3 length equals 14 residues. The clonotype was recovered from a human donor with ulcerative colitis or Crohn's disease, or a healthy co-twin of an affected twin (not recorded which). The rearrangement joins TRBV5-1 to TRBJ1-2. Source material: blood. CDR3 residues: CASSLKDDAYGYTF.